A single sample gave rise to the 10 T cell receptor beta chains below, sequenced in a study of T-cell reconstitution after alpha-beta-depleted transplantation in children. It was with unique molecular identifiers that the TCRbeta library was prepared. One entry per CDR3 protein results from TCRdb running MiXCR on the PCR reads. Of fewer than 550,000 distinct CDR3 sequences in the sample, over 10% were seen once. Sequencing used PBMCs, mostly from graft donor cells, obtained 180 days after TCRalphabeta/CD19-depleted stem cell transplant. The source is a female patient under 10 years old who had a stem cell transplant for aplastic anemia, so the T cells may come from the graft donor.

CDR3 nucleotide sequence: TGCAGTGCTAGCATTAGCACTGCCCAAGAGACCCAGTACTTC. Protein: CSASISTAQETQYF. V usage is TRBV20-1 and J usage is TRBJ2-5, with D hard to call. Between the trimmed V and J ends, which lost 3 bases and 1 base, there was a span of 12 bases. The CDR3 totals 14 residues. CDR1 is DFQATT, CDR2 SNEGSKA, per germline (reference sequence).

This chain connects TRBV27 to TRBJ2-5; D not certain. The CDR3 consists of 13 residues. V lost 5 bases, J lost 3 bases, and 10 bases lay in between. Germline V gene lookup returns CDR1 MNHEY and CDR2 SMNVEV (reference sequence). The CDR3 DNA follows: TGTGCCAGCAGTCGTAAGACGGAAGAGACCCAGTACTTC. Protein product: CASSRKTEETQYF.

The table lists this clonotype with a few counts. V is TRBV29-1 and J is TRBJ2-3; 7 nucleotides align to TRBD2. V lost 0 bases and J lost 0; bases outside the gene matches: 3. Germline V gene lookup returns CDR1 SQVTM and CDR2 ANQGSEA. The CDR3 has 15 amino acids. Here the CDR3 reads CSVEERGSSTDTQYF. CDR3 DNA: TGCAGCGTTGAAGAACGCGGGAGCAGCACAGATACGCAGTATTTT.

This clonotype was counted between two and nine times. The rearrangement links TRBV28 to TRBJ2-2; TRBD1 might be the D (6 bases). Germline loops: CDR1 MDHEN, CDR2 SYDVKM. V lost 8 bases and J lost 5, with 27 bases in between. The CDR3 is 18 residues long. The CDR3 DNA is TGTGCCAGCGGCACCCGGACCTACCGGGTGGGACAAACCGGGGAGCTGTTTTTT. This encodes CASGTRTYRVGQTGELFF.

This clonotype came up a few times. The chain recombines TRBV7-9 with TRBJ2-1; D might be TRBD1 (6 bases). Germline CDR1 reads SEHNR; CDR2 reads FQNEAQ (reference sequence). Trimming stripped 1 base from V and 6 bases from J, with 10 bases between. The CDR3 sequence is 14 residues long. CDR3 sequence reads: CASSLETRGNEQFF. In DNA, the CDR3 is TGTGCCAGCAGCTTAGAGACCAGGGGCAATGAGCAGTTCTTC.

The sample holds a few counts of this clonotype. This chain connects TRBV2 to TRBJ2-7; D ambiguous. Trimming took 8 bases from V and 0 from J, leaving 5 bases between them. The CDR3 has 11 amino acids. Germline V gives CDR1 SNHLY, CDR2 FYNNEI. The CDR3 DNA reads as TGTGCCAGCGCGGACTCCTACGAGCAGTACGTC. Residues: CASADSYEQYV.

This clonotype turned up a few times. The chain carries TRBV12-3 or TRBV12-4 and TRBJ2-7; 7 positions match TRBD1. The CDR3 loop spans 14 amino acids. V lost 5 bases, J lost 0 bases, and 4 bases stayed unmatched. The CDR3 region is CASSRGGLSYEQYV. The CDR3, as DNA: TGTGCCAGCAGTCGAGGGGGCCTCTCCTACGAGCAGTACGTC.

The chain's CDR3 is CASSLGPGSGFNSPLHF. The CDR3 DNA sequence: TGTGCCAGCAGCTTAGGCCCAGGGTCAGGCTTTAATTCACCCCTCCACTTT. The V gene is TRBV7-8, the J gene TRBJ1-6, with D maybe TRBD1 (5 bases). Trimming pared 1 base from V and 6 bases from J, leaving 16 bases between. The germline CDR1 and CDR2 sequences are SGHVS and FQNEAQ. The CDR3 has 17 amino acids.

The chain has TRBV10-3 and TRBJ1-1; D unclear. The CDR3 length is 12 residues. CDR1 and CDR2 from the germline V gene are ENHRY and SYGVKD. Trimming removed 6 bases at V and 6 bases at J, with 11 bases between. The DNA of the CDR3 is TGTGCCATCAGGGATACAAGACCTGAAGCTTTCTTT. It codes for CAIRDTRPEAFF.

This clonotype was picked up many times. J is TRBJ2-2 and V is TRBV2, with 7 bases that match TRBD1. V was clipped by 5 bases and J by 0 bases; unmatched bases: 3. Germline CDR1 is SNHLY and CDR2 is FYNNEI. The CDR3 runs to 15 residues. The CDR3 reads CASSKGQSNTGELFF. As DNA, the CDR3 is TGTGCCAGCAGTAAGGGACAGTCGAACACCGGGGAGCTGTTTTTT.